This T cell receptor beta chain was captured in a study of shared clonotypes between healthy human individuals. All donors were Caucasian adults living in Nashville, Tennessee. Turning to this clone: As yet, its antigen is unknown.

Study findings and constraints: Few donors restricted represented genetic and exposure-history diversity.

Trimming cost V 7 bases and J 1 base, with 17 bases left between them. Germline V lookup: CDR1 SGHAT, CDR2 FQNNGV. The CDR3 extends over 16 amino acids. The DNA input per sorted-subset replicate PCR was 150 to 200 ng, corresponding to 30,000 or so T cell genomes. The repertoire was sequenced with immunoSEQ multiplex PCR; TCRdb's copy has only in-frame clones and lacks some. In the table there are about 1.5 million clones, 95% to 97% of which are singletons. The sequencing sample was made of naive CD4+ T cells sorted from blood. The subset here: CD45RA+ positively selected. The J gene is TRBJ2-4, the V gene TRBV11-2; perhaps TRBD2 as D (5 bases). The receptor was derived from a man in his thirties or forties in good health. The CDR3 protein is CASTTSLTMAKNIQYF. Here the CDR3 DNA reads TGTGCCAGCACCACTTCCCTGACTATGGCCAAAAACATTCAGTACTTC. Based on the CDR3 plus reference TRBV11-2 and TRBJ2-4, the full variable domain is EAGVAQSPRYKIIEKRQSVAFWCNPISGHATLYWYQQILGQGPKLLIQFQNNGVVDDSQLPKDRFSAERLKGVDSTLKIQPAKLEDSAVYLCASTTSLTMAKNIQYFGAGTRLSVL.